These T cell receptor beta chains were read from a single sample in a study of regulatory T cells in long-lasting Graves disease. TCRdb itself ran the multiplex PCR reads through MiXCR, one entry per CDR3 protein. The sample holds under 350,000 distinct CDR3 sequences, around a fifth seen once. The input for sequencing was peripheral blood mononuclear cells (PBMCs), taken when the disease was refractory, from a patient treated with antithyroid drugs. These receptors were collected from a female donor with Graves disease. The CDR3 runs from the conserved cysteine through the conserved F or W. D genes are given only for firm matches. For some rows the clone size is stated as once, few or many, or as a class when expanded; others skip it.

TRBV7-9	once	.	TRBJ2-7	TGTGCCAGCAGCTCCGACGCGAGTATTATTAGCGGCTCCTACGAGCAGTACTTC	CASSSDASIISGSYEQYF
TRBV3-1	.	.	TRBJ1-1	TGTGCCAGCAGCCCGGGAATGGGGGCTATGAATACTGAAGCTTTCTTT	CASSPGMGAMNTEAFF
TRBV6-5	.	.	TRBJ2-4	TGTGCCAGCAGTCACTCGAAGCGCGGGAACGCCAAAAACATTCAGTACTTC	CASSHSKRGNAKNIQYF
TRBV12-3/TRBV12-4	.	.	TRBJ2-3	TGTGCCAGCAGTTTGAGAGGGAAGAGCACAGATACGCAGTATTTT	CASSLRGKSTDTQYF
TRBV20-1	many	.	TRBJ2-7	TGCAGTGCTAGAGCAGGGGTCCACGAGCAGTACTTC	CSARAGVHEQYF
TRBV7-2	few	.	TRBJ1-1	TGTGCCAGCAGCGCTGGGCAACGGCCGCAGTCTTTCTTT	CASSAGQRPQSFF
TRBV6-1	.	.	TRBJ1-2	TGTGCCAGCAGTCGCGGGCAGCCTAACTATGGCCACACCTTC	CASSRGQPNYGHTF
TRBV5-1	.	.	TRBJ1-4	TGCGCCAGCAGCTTGGATGGGGTGGGAGAAAAACTGTTTTTT	CASSLDGVGEKLFF
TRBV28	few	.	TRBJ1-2	TGTGCCAGCAGCTACTACAACTATGGCTACACCTTC	CASSYYNYGYTF
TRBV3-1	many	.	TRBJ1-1	TGTGCCAGCAGCCAAGATGGGAGGGGAACTGAAGCTTTCTTT	CASSQDGRGTEAFF
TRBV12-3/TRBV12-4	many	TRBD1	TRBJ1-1	TGTGCCAGCAGAACCTACAGGGGAGTCTACACTGAAGCTTTCTTT	CASRTYRGVYTEAFF
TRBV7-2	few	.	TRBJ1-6	TGTGCCAGCAGCTTTGAGGGTTCCTATAATTCACCCCTCCACTTT	CASSFEGSYNSPLHF
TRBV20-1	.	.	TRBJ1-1	TGCAGTGCTATTTTATCGGTGCGTAAAGCTTTCTTT	CSAILSVRKAFF
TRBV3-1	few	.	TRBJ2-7	TGTGCCAGCAGCCAGACACCCACAGCCTACGAGCAGTACTTC	CASSQTPTAYEQYF
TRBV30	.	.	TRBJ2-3	TGTGCCTGGAGTGGGGGGACCACAGATACGCAGTATTTT	CAWSGGTTDTQYF
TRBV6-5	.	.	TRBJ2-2	TGTGCCAGCAGTTACTCGCGCGGGGAGCTGTTTTTT	CASSYSRGELFF
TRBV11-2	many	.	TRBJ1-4	TGTGCCAGCAGCTTATGGGGGGGCGCAGGTGAAAAACTGTTTTTT	CASSLWGGAGEKLFF
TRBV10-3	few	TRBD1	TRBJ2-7	TGTGCCACCAGGGGGACAGGGGGGTACGAGCAGTACTTC	CATRGTGGYEQYF
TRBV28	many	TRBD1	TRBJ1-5	TGTGCCAGCAGTTTGAGCGGGACAGGGGCCAGTAGTCAGCCCCAGCATTTT	CASSLSGTGASSQPQHF
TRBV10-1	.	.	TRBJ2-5	TGCGCCGAGCTAACAAGGTACCAAGAGACCCAGTACTTC	CAELTRYQETQYF
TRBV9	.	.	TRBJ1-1	TGTGCCAGCAGCGTAGCTCCCAGGAGAGAAGCTTTCTTT	CASSVAPRREAFF
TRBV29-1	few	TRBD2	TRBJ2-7	TGCAGCGGGACTAGCGCTAAAGAGCAGTACTTC	CSGTSAKEQYF
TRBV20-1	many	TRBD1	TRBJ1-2	TGCAGTGCTCCCGGGACAGCCTATGGCTACACCTTC	CSAPGTAYGYTF
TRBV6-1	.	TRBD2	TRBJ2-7	TGTGCCACCTACGGACTAGCGGAGTACGAGCAGTACTTC	CATYGLAEYEQYF
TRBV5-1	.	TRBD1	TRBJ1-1	TGCGCCAGCAGCACCTTCGGACAGGGGTCGGTAGCTTTCTTT	CASSTFGQGSVAFF
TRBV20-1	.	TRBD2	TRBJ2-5	TGCAGTGCTAGAGCCGGGAGGGGGTCCGTAGTAGAGACCCAGTACTTC	CSARAGRGSVVETQYF
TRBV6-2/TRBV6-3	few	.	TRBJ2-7	TGTGCCAGCAGTGGGGCCGGCTACGAGCAGTACTTC	CASSGAGYEQYF
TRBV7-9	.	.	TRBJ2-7	TGTGCCAGCAGCTCAGTCGGACAGCAATACGAGCAGTACTTC	CASSSVGQQYEQYF